Listed below are T cell receptor beta chains from one sample, sequenced in a study of beta chain features in type 1 diabetes. TCRdb keeps only in-frame clones here, not all; method: immunoSEQ multiplex PCR. The sample holds about 660,000 clones, over 12% seen once. The sample comprised naive CD4+ T cells from blood. The origin of the receptors is a man aged 18 to 29 with type 1 diabetes. CDR3s include the opening cysteine and the closing phenylalanine or tryptophan. Each record gives: clone size, J gene, D gene, V gene, CDR3 DNA, CDR3 protein. A D gene is named only where the DNA matches it firmly. Only some rows state a clone size, as once, few, many or a class for expanded clones.

few	TRBJ1-2	TRBD1	TRBV30	TGTGCCTGGAGTGAGTTGGGGACAGGGGTTTATGGCTACACCTTC	CAWSELGTGVYGYTF
few	TRBJ1-2	NA	TRBV28	TGTGCCAGCAGCTCGGGACACGAAGCCTATGGCTACACCTTC	CASSSGHEAYGYTF
NA	TRBJ2-3	TRBD2	TRBV25-1	TGTGCCAGCAGTGTACTAGCGGGAGGAGCAGATACGCAGTATTTT	CASSVLAGGADTQYF
few	TRBJ2-7	NA	TRBV14	TGTGCCAGCAGCCCTACCCCCCAGGGGGAGCAGTACTTC	CASSPTPQGEQYF
few	TRBJ2-3	NA	TRBV5-1	TGCGCCAGCAGCTCTCCGACCGGGCCTAGCACAGATACGCAGTATTTT	CASSSPTGPSTDTQYF
few	TRBJ2-7	TRBD2	TRBV30	TGTGCCTGGAGTGTACTTTGGGGGGGTGACAGCTACGAGCAGTACTTC	CAWSVLWGGDSYEQYF
few	TRBJ1-2	NA	TRBV29-1	TGCAGCGTGGTTGGTAGCAGGGGTATTGGTGGCTACACCTTC	CSVVGSRGIGGYTF
few	TRBJ2-1	NA	TRBV30	TGTGCCTGGAGTGTAGGAGGGTTCGAGCAGTTCTTC	CAWSVGGFEQFF
few	TRBJ2-1	TRBD2	TRBV28	TGTGCCAGCAGCACTAGCGGGGGGGCCTCAATCTTGCGAGGCAATGAGCAGTTCTTC	CASSTSGGASILRGNEQFF
few	TRBJ2-7	NA	TRBV6-5	TGTGCCAGCAGTTACTCGTCGACCAGCTCCTACGAGCAGTACTTC	CASSYSSTSSYEQYF
few	TRBJ2-1	NA	TRBV9	TGTGCCAGCAGCGTAGGGACAGCCAGTTTCAATGAGCAGTTCTTC	CASSVGTASFNEQFF
few	TRBJ2-1	TRBD2	TRBV9	TGTGCCAGCAGCGTCCAACTAGCGGGAGCGGGTGGTGAGCAGTTCTTC	CASSVQLAGAGGEQFF
NA	TRBJ2-3	NA	TRBV29-1	TGCAGCGTTTCCGAGTTCTCGGATACGCAGTATTTT	CSVSEFSDTQYF
NA	TRBJ2-2	NA	TRBV5-4	TGTGCCAGCAGCTCCGACCACCCCACCGGGGAGCTGTTTTTT	CASSSDHPTGELFF
few	TRBJ2-3	TRBD2	TRBV30	TGTGCCTGGGAGCGGGGGGGAAGCACAGATACGCAGTATTTT	CAWERGGSTDTQYF
NA	TRBJ2-7	NA	TRBV10-2	TGCGCCTCAGCGATTTCCCTGGGCGACCTGCAGTACTTC	CASAISLGDLQYF
NA	TRBJ1-1	NA	TRBV5-6	TGTGCCAGCAGCTTGGGGACAGTCGACACTGAAGCTTTCTTT	CASSLGTVDTEAFF
NA	TRBJ1-1	NA	TRBV29-1	TGCAGCGTTGAAAAAGAGTACACTGAAGCTTTCTTT	CSVEKEYTEAFF
few	TRBJ1-2	NA	TRBV28	TGTGCCAGCAGTTTTAGGGGTGATGGCTACACCTTC	CASSFRGDGYTF
few	TRBJ2-2	NA	TRBV19	TGTGCCAGCCGCCGAGGTCCAAACACCGGGGAGCTGTTTTTT	CASRRGPNTGELFF
NA	TRBJ2-3	NA	TRBV10-3	TGTGCCATCAGTTGGGACACCGATGTTGGAGATACGCAGTATTTT	CAISWDTDVGDTQYF
NA	TRBJ1-1	NA	TRBV11-1	TGTGCCAGCAGCCCTCTCGGGGCCGGAGTCTATGAAGCTTTCTTT	CASSPLGAGVYEAFF
NA	TRBJ2-5	NA	TRBV7-9	TGTGCCAGCAGCTGGGGCAGCCAAGAGACCCAGTACTTC	CASSWGSQETQYF
few	TRBJ2-1	NA	TRBV6-6	TGTGCCAGCAGCCCGGTCCGGAGCTCCTACAATGAGCAGTTCTTC	CASSPVRSSYNEQFF
few	TRBJ2-7	NA	TRBV30	TGTGCCTGGAGTGAGGATTTAGACTCCTACGAGCAGTACTTC	CAWSEDLDSYEQYF
NA	TRBJ2-3	NA	TRBV5-6	TGTGCCAGCAGCTATGGACAGAAGAAAGATACGCAGTATTTT	CASSYGQKKDTQYF
NA	TRBJ2-7	TRBD1	TRBV29-1	TGCAGCGCCGGCCGGGACAGGGCCAGCGAGCAGTACTTC	CSAGRDRASEQYF
NA	TRBJ2-3	NA	TRBV29-1	TGCAGCGTTGGGGTCCGCACAGATACGCAGTATTTT	CSVGVRTDTQYF
few	TRBJ2-7	NA	TRBV29-1	TGCAGCGTTACGAGCGGCAACGAGCAGTACTTC	CSVTSGNEQYF
few	TRBJ2-3	NA	TRBV7-2	TGTGCCAGCAGCCCCCGACGGAGTAACACAGATACGCAGTATTTT	CASSPRRSNTDTQYF
NA	TRBJ2-5	NA	TRBV6-5	TGTGCCAGCAGTTACTCACCTCGGACGGAGACCCAGTACTTC	CASSYSPRTETQYF
NA	TRBJ2-7	NA	TRBV5-1	TGCGCCAGCAGCCCCAGCGGGTTCTCCTACGAGCAGTACTTC	CASSPSGFSYEQYF
NA	TRBJ2-5	NA	TRBV29-1	TGCAGCGTCCTGATAGGGGACCAAGAGACCCAGTACTTC	CSVLIGDQETQYF
NA	TRBJ2-2	TRBD2	TRBV27	TGTGCCAGCAGTCGACTAGCGGGAGGTGTCACCGGGGAGCTGTTTTTT	CASSRLAGGVTGELFF
NA	TRBJ1-5	NA	TRBV6-6	TGTGCCAGCAGTTATCCTAGCAATCAGCCCCAGCATTTT	CASSYPSNQPQHF
few	TRBJ1-1	NA	TRBV5-1	TGCGCCAGCAGCTTGGGGATTTGGAACACTGAAGCTTTCTTT	CASSLGIWNTEAFF
few	TRBJ2-1	NA	TRBV5-1	TGCGCCAGCAGCCCCGGGGACATCTACAATGAGCAGTTCTTC	CASSPGDIYNEQFF
NA	TRBJ1-1	NA	TRBV29-1	TGCAGCCCTTGGATGGTCGGCGGCACTGAAGCTTTCTTT	CSPWMVGGTEAFF
few	TRBJ1-1	NA	TRBV30	TGTGCCTGGAGCCGGCAGTCGGGGCTGGGCACTGAAGCTTTCTTT	CAWSRQSGLGTEAFF
NA	TRBJ1-5	NA	TRBV9	TGTGCCAGCAGCGTAGAGGGTGGCAATCAGCCCCAGCATTTT	CASSVEGGNQPQHF
few	TRBJ2-3	NA	TRBV6-6	TGTGCCAGCAATTCCGGGGGATTGTACAGCACAGATACGCAGTATTTT	CASNSGGLYSTDTQYF
few	TRBJ2-1	NA	TRBV15	TGTGCCACCAGCAGAGATCGGGCGGGCTACAATGAGCAGTTCTTC	CATSRDRAGYNEQFF
NA	TRBJ2-3	TRBD1	TRBV18	TGTGCCAGCTCACCACCGAGCCTTGACAGGGGCGATACGCAGTATTTT	CASSPPSLDRGDTQYF
few	TRBJ2-3	TRBD2	TRBV2	TGTGCCAGCAGACCCGTACTCCAGCGGGGCCCCCCCAGCACAGATACGCAGTATTTT	CASRPVLQRGPPSTDTQYF
few	TRBJ2-2	NA	TRBV21-1	TGTGCCAGCAGCAAACCCGGACATAGGAACACCGGGGAGCTGTTTTTT	CASSKPGHRNTGELFF
NA	TRBJ2-7	TRBD1	TRBV2	TGTGCCAGCAGTCAAGGGACAGCTCGCTACGAGCAGTACTTC	CASSQGTARYEQYF
NA	TRBJ1-2	NA	TRBV9	TGTGCCAGCAGCGTTGGCACCCCACTTCTGTACGGGACGGCCTACTTC	CASSVGTPLLYGTAYF
few	TRBJ2-1	TRBD2	TRBV5-1	TGCGCCAGCAGCTTTAGCGGGAGTGGGCGCTCCTACAATGAGCAGTTCTTC	CASSFSGSGRSYNEQFF
few	TRBJ2-1	NA	TRBV29-1	TGCAGCGTTGAAGTAGGCCTCCTCTCCCCGAATGAGCAGTTCTTC	CSVEVGLLSPNEQFF
NA	TRBJ2-7	TRBD1	TRBV4-3	TGCGCCAGCAGCCGGACAGGGAGCTCCTACGAGCAGTACTTC	CASSRTGSSYEQYF
few	TRBJ2-4	NA	TRBV4-3	TGCGCCAGCAGCCAAGAAGGTCCAACCAAAGGGAACATTCAGTACTTC	CASSQEGPTKGNIQYF
few	TRBJ1-2	NA	TRBV20-1	TGCAGTGCTAGGGACTATGGCTACACCTTC	CSARDYGYTF
few	TRBJ2-3	NA	TRBV4-3	TGCGCCAGCAGCCCCCGGGGTGCTAGCACAGATACGCAGTATTTT	CASSPRGASTDTQYF
NA	TRBJ2-4	NA	TRBV30	TGTGCCTGGAGTGTGACACCACTGGAGGACATTCAGTACTTC	CAWSVTPLEDIQYF
NA	TRBJ1-5	NA	TRBV5-1	TGCGCCAGCAGCTTGGTGGCAGGGGATAGCAATCAGCCCCAGCATTTT	CASSLVAGDSNQPQHF
few	TRBJ2-5	NA	TRBV6-6	TGTGCCAGCAGTTACGGGGGCCCCCAAGAGACCCAGTACTTC	CASSYGGPQETQYF
few	TRBJ2-7	NA	TRBV6-5	TGTGCCAGCAAAGGCACCGCTCGCGCCGAGCAGTACTTC	CASKGTARAEQYF
NA	TRBJ2-3	NA	TRBV18	TGTGCCAGCTCCTTAGCGGAAACAGATACGCAGTATTTT	CASSLAETDTQYF
few	TRBJ2-1	NA	TRBV7-2	TGTGCCAGCAGCTACGGTAGGCTGAGTACCAATGAGCAGTTCTTC	CASSYGRLSTNEQFF